The next 31 T cell receptor beta chains were all read from a single sample in a study of shared clonotypes between healthy human individuals. Assay: immunoSEQ multiplex PCR; the TCRdb copy retains only in-frame clones and omits some. Altogether roughly 1,100,000 clones are present, 65% to 80% being singletons, with the ten largest covering around 1.5%. Sample: memory CD4+ T cells sorted from blood. Stated subset: CD45RA-negative fraction. The origin of the receptors is a man aged 18 to 29 in good health.

As concerns this clone: Other DNA sequences in this sample translate to the same CDR3. The chain combines TRBV5-1 with TRBJ1-1; D is uncertain. V lost 2 bases to trimming and J lost 0 bases, with 8 bases between them. CDR1 is SGHRS and CDR2 is YFSETQ in the germline V gene. The CDR3 is 14 residues long. CDR3 nucleotides: TGCGCCAGCAGCTTTAGTTCGATGAACACTGAAGCTTTCTTT. The encoded protein is CASSFSSMNTEAFF.

The chain has TRBV11-3 and TRBJ2-3, with 9 bases lining up with TRBD1. Germline V gene sequence: CDR1 SGHNT, CDR2 YENEEA. V shed 5 bases, J shed 5 bases, and the junction held 5 bases outside the gene matches. The CDR3 runs to 14 residues. The CDR3 DNA reads TGTGCCAGCAGCACCACAGGGGGCCTAGATACGCAGTATTTT. This gives the protein CASSTTGGLDTQYF.

This clone was observed a handful of times. The genes are TRBV5-4 and TRBJ1-5; D unresolved. The CDR3 covers 14 residues. V was pared by 0 bases and J by 0 bases, with 4 bases between. Looked up from germline, CDR1 is SGHNT and CDR2 is YYREEE (reference sequence). For the CDR3, the DNA is TGTGCCAGCAGCTTGGACCCTAGCAATCAGCCCCAGCATTTT. Its translation is CASSLDPSNQPQHF. Full variable domain (missing parts from reference TRBV5-4 and TRBJ1-5): ETGVTQSPTHLIKTRGQQVTLRCSSQSGHNTVSWYQQALGQGPQFIFQYYREEENGRGNFPPRFSGLQFPNYSSELNVNALELDDSALYLCASSLDPSNQPQHFGDGTRLSIL.

This clone was detected only once. This specimen includes other DNA sequences encoding the same CDR3. The gene calls are TRBV6-4 and TRBJ2-3; either TRBD1 or TRBD2 may supply D (6 bases each). Germline CDR1 and CDR2: MRHNA and SNTAGT. V was cut by 0 bases and J by 2 bases, with 9 bases left in between. This CDR3 contains 15 residues. DNA of the CDR3: TGTGCCAGCAGTGACTCAACGGGGGCCACAGATACGCAGTATTTT. Protein: CASSDSTGATDTQYF.

V usage is TRBV18 and J usage is TRBJ1-5, with a possible D match to TRBD1 (5 bases). There are 18 residues in the CDR3. The germline V and J ends were trimmed by 1 base and 3 bases, with 19 bases remaining between them. Germline V lookup: CDR1 KGHSH, CDR2 LQKENI. In DNA form, the CDR3 reads TGTGCCAGCTCACCACTCCGGACGGGCCGGGGGGACAATCAGCCCCAGCATTTT. Encoded protein: CASSPLRTGRGDNQPQHF.

The rearrangement links TRBV5-1 to TRBJ1-4; D is possibly TRBD1 (5 bases). The V end lost 2 bases, the J end lost 2 bases, and 10 bases lay between the germline ends. The CDR3 is 15 residues long. Germline V CDR1 and CDR2: SGHRS, YFSETQ. CDR3 region: CASSLGTSTNEKLFF. The CDR3 DNA sequence: TGCGCCAGCAGCTTAGGGACTTCGACTAATGAAAAACTGTTTTTT.

The CDR3 sequence is CASASQNLGYEQYF. The CDR3 DNA reads as TGTGCCAGCGCCTCCCAGAATCTGGGGTACGAGCAGTACTTC. V usage is TRBV6-1 and J usage is TRBJ2-7; no clear D gene. V lost 8 bases and J 4 bases, leaving 18 bases between the germline ends. This CDR3 region has 14 residues. CDR1 is MNHNS, CDR2 SASEGT, per germline.

Remarks on this clone: The identical CDR3 is also encoded by other nucleotide sequences in the sample. The chain recombines TRBV5-1 with TRBJ2-2; D is tentatively TRBD1 or TRBD2 (5 bases each). CDR1 and CDR2 (germline): SGHRS, YFSETQ. The CDR3 runs 14 residues. V was cut by 4 bases and J by 5 bases, with 12 bases left in between. The CDR3: CASSLGTDTGELFF. CDR3 DNA sequence: TGCGCCAGCAGCCTTGGGACGGATACCGGGGAGCTGTTTTTT. Filled out from reference TRBV5-1 and TRBJ2-2, the complete variable domain reads KAGVTQTPRYLIKTRGQQVTLSCSPISGHRSVSWYQQTPGQGLQFLFEYFSETQRNKGNFPGRFSGRQFSNSRSEMNVSTLELGDSALYLCASSLGTDTGELFFGEGSRLTVL.

In its sample, this clone was seen once. The rearrangement uses TRBV2 and TRBJ1-6, with a tentative D call TRBD1 (5 bases). CDR1 is SNHLY and CDR2 is FYNNEI in the germline V gene. This CDR3 spans 16 amino acids. V was trimmed by 1 base and J by 5 bases, leaving 12 bases between them. The CDR3 region is CASSEGGGWHNSPLHF. In DNA, the CDR3 is TGTGCCAGCAGTGAAGGGGGGGGTTGGCATAATTCACCCCTCCACTTT.

The rearrangement links TRBV18 to TRBJ2-5; 10 bases are shared with TRBD1. V trimming: 2 bases; J trimming: 3 bases; junction bases outside the gene matches: 9. CDR3 length equals 17 residues. Germline V gives CDR1 KGHSH, CDR2 LQKENI. The CDR3 here is CASSPNIPGQGKETQYF. For the CDR3, the DNA is TGTGCCAGCTCACCAAACATTCCGGGACAGGGGAAAGAGACCCAGTACTTC.

V and J are TRBV4-3 and TRBJ1-2, with a tentative D call TRBD1 (5 bases). The CDR3 length is 16 residues. V lost 0 bases to trimming and J lost 4 bases, with 15 bases between them. CDR1 is LGHNA, CDR2 YSLEER, per germline. CDR3 coding DNA: TGCGCCAGCAGCCAAGATTGGAGGACGGGGACCTATGGCTACACCTTC. Translated, it gives CASSQDWRTGTYGYTF.

The V and J genes are TRBV30 and TRBJ1-2; TRBD1 might be the D (5 bases). Germline CDR1 reads GTSNPN; CDR2 reads SVGIG (reference sequence). The V end was cut by 1 base, the J end by 4 bases, with 7 bases between. The CDR3 has 12 residues. The DNA of the CDR3 is TGTGCCTGGAGTGAGGGGCCCTATGGCTACACCTTC. This encodes CAWSEGPYGYTF.

This clone was detected once. The chain combines TRBV5-6 with TRBJ1-1; D possibly corresponds to TRBD1 (5 bases). The V and J ends lost 2 bases and 1 base respectively, with 12 bases between them. Germline loops: CDR1 SGHDT, CDR2 YYEEEE. The CDR3 runs to 15 residues. DNA of the CDR3: TGTGCCAGCAGCTTCGGGGGGGTTAGGAACACTGAAGCTTTCTTT. This encodes CASSFGGVRNTEAFF. Full variable domain (rest looked up from reference TRBV5-6 and TRBJ1-1): DAGVTQSPTHLIKTRGQQVTLRCSPKSGHDTVSWYQQALGQGPQFIFQYYEEEERQRGNFPDRFSGHQFPNYSSELNVNALLLGDSALYLCASSFGGVRNTEAFFGQGTRLTVV.

The chain recombines TRBV5-6 with TRBJ2-7; 7 bases agree with TRBD1. Germline trimming cut 3 bases from V and 11 bases from J; bases unmatched to any gene: 8. The CDR3 consists of 12 residues. Germline-derived CDR1 and CDR2 are SGHDT and YYEEEE. DNA of the CDR3: TGTGCCAGCAGCTCGATACCGGGACAGAAGTACTTC. Protein sequence: CASSSIPGQKYF.

This chain joins TRBV28 and TRBJ1-6; no firm D call. V lost 3 bases, J lost 5 bases, and 5 bases lay in between. Germline V lookup: CDR1 MDHEN, CDR2 SYDVKM. There are 13 residues in the CDR3. The DNA for the CDR3 is TGTGCCAGCAGTTTTCGTAATAATTCACCCCTCCACTTT. Residues: CASSFRNNSPLHF.

CDR3 residues: CASSLTGTRYGYTF. The CDR3 bases are TGTGCCAGCAGCTTAACTGGGACACGCTATGGCTACACCTTC. The chain links TRBV7-3 to TRBJ1-2, with D perhaps TRBD1 (6 bases). Germline CDR1 SGHTA, CDR2 FQGTGA. The V gene lost 0 bases and the J gene lost 4 bases, with 9 bases spanning the gap. This CDR3 is built from 14 residues.

This clone was picked up many times. The chain recombines TRBV28 with TRBJ2-6, with D perhaps matching TRBD1 (7 bases). V was shortened by 8 bases and J by 0 bases, with 14 bases between the two germline ends. Per the germline V gene, CDR1 is MDHEN and CDR2 is SYDVKM. CDR3 length equals 16 residues. CDR3 in amino acids: CASGGTAVSGANVLTF. In DNA, the CDR3 is TGTGCCAGCGGCGGGACAGCAGTCTCTGGGGCCAACGTCCTGACTTTC.

CDR3 sequence reads: CASSRRTSADYNEQFF. The CDR3 bases are TGTGCCAGCAGCCGTCGGACTAGCGCCGACTACAATGAGCAGTTCTTC. The V call is TRBV7-2, the J call TRBJ2-1, with 9 bases that match TRBD2. The trim removed 5 bases at V and 3 bases at J, leaving 8 bases unmatched. This CDR3 has 16 residues. The V gene's germline CDR1 is SGHTA and CDR2 FQGNSA.

This chain uses TRBV9 with TRBJ2-5; no clear D. The CDR3 is 11 residues long. Deletions cut 6 bases from V and 7 bases from J, with 10 bases between. Germline-derived CDR1 and CDR2 are SGDLS and YYNGEE. Here the CDR3 reads CASTGWGTQYF. As DNA, the CDR3 is TGTGCCAGCACCGGATGGGGGACCCAGTACTTC.

This chain's CDR3 is CASSNNRFTQYF. The CDR3 DNA reads as TGTGCCAGCAGCAATAACAGGTTCACCCAGTACTTC. The chain uses TRBV11-1 and TRBJ2-5; TRBD1 might be the D (5 bases). Germline V gives CDR1 SGHAT, CDR2 FQDESV (reference sequence). This CDR3 has 12 amino acids. V was clipped by 5 bases and J by 8 bases, with 12 bases between them. Filled out from reference TRBV11-1 and TRBJ2-5, the complete variable domain reads EAEVAQSPRYKITEKSQAVAFWCDPISGHATLYWYRQILGQGPELLVQFQDESVVDDSQLPKDRFSAERLKGVDSTLKIQPAELGDSAMYLCASSNNRFTQYFGPGTRLLVL.

The chain carries TRBV18 and TRBJ2-1, with 11 positions matching TRBD1. CDR1 is KGHSH and CDR2 is LQKENI in the germline V gene. The junction had 12 bases not matched to a gene; V was cut back by 8 bases and J by 6 bases. The CDR3 is 16 amino acids. The CDR3 reads CASRPGLDRGPNEQFF. The CDR3 DNA sequence: TGTGCCAGCCGACCCGGTTTGGACAGGGGGCCCAATGAGCAGTTCTTC. The entire variable domain, with the rest obtained from reference TRBV18 and TRBJ2-1, is as follows: NAGVMQNPRHLVRRRGQEARLRCSPMKGHSHVYWYRQLPEEGLKFMVYLQKENIIDESGMPKERFSAEFPKEGPSILRIQQVVRGDSAAYFCASRPGLDRGPNEQFFGPGTRLTVL.

This chain joins TRBV27 and TRBJ2-7; 8 nucleotides line up with TRBD2. Germline CDR1 MNHEY, CDR2 SMNVEV (reference sequence). J was trimmed by 0 bases and V by 2 bases; bases with no gene match: 6. The CDR3 totals 16 residues. CDR3 region: CASSLKAGGGSYEQYF. The CDR3 nucleotides read TGTGCCAGCAGTTTAAAGGCGGGAGGCGGCTCCTACGAGCAGTACTTC.

The chain has TRBV28 and TRBJ1-5; D possibly corresponds to TRBD1 (5 bases). Trimming cost V 0 bases and J 1 base, with 10 bases left between them. Germline V gives CDR1 MDHEN, CDR2 SYDVKM. The CDR3 sequence is 16 residues long. The CDR3 nucleotides are TGTGCCAGCAGTTTATGGGGGGTGCCGAGCAATCAGCCCCAGCATTTT. Encoded protein: CASSLWGVPSNQPQHF.

The chain uses TRBV6-5 and TRBJ1-1; D is unresolved. Germline lookup yields CDR1 MNHEY and CDR2 SVGAGI. With 7 bases removed from V and 4 bases from J, the gap between germline ends came to 13 bases. The CDR3 totals 13 residues. CDR3 protein: CASIRDLGTEAFF. The CDR3 DNA is TGTGCCAGCATCCGAGACTTAGGCACTGAAGCTTTCTTT.

This sequence joins TRBV9 and TRBJ2-3, with 8 nucleotides matching TRBD2. The V and J ends lost 6 bases and 0 bases, in that order; junction bases with no gene match: 15. The CDR3 extends over 18 amino acids. CDR1 is SGDLS, CDR2 YYNGEE, per germline. CDR3 protein: CASNRGTSGITSTDTQYF. The CDR3 nucleotides are TGTGCCAGCAACCGGGGAACTAGCGGTATAACTAGCACAGATACGCAGTATTTT.

CDR3 in DNA: TGTGCCAGCAGAGGGGCGGGAGGGCCGAGGGAGACCCAGTACTTC. As protein: CASRGAGGPRETQYF. The V gene is TRBV2, the J gene TRBJ2-5; TRBD2 matches at 9 bases. The trim removed 6 bases at V and 5 bases at J, leaving 10 bases unmatched. Germline lookup yields CDR1 SNHLY and CDR2 FYNNEI. The CDR3 is made up of 15 amino acids. Using reference TRBV2 and TRBJ2-5 for the parts outside the CDR3, the full variable domain is EPEVTQTPSHQVTQMGQEVILRCVPISNHLYFYWYRQILGQKVEFLVSFYNNEISEKSEIFDDQFSVERPDGSNFTLKIRSTKLEDSAMYFCASRGAGGPRETQYFGPGTRLLVL.

Notes on this clone: Other nucleotide sequences from this sample produce the same CDR3. The CDR3 loop is CASSSTGSSYEQYF. CDR3 coding DNA: TGCGCCAGCAGCTCGACAGGGAGCTCTTACGAGCAGTACTTC. This sequence joins TRBV5-1 and TRBJ2-7; 7 positions match TRBD1. With 3 bases clipped from V and 4 bases from J, the junction kept 7 bases outside the gene matches. Germline V gene lookup returns CDR1 SGHRS and CDR2 YFSETQ. The CDR3 is made up of 14 amino acids.

The rearrangement joins TRBV6-6 to TRBJ1-1; 8 positions match TRBD1. This CDR3 is 15 amino acids long. After removal of 0 bases from V and 6 bases from J, the junction contained 6 bases not matched to a gene. Germline CDR1 is MNHNY and CDR2 is SVGAGI (reference sequence). The CDR3 DNA sequence: TGTGCCAGCAGTTACTCGAGACAGGGGAGAGCTGAAGCTTTCTTT. Protein product: CASSYSRQGRAEAFF.

This clone came up once. Other DNA sequences within the sample encode an identical CDR3. V gene TRBV10-3 combines with J gene TRBJ2-7; TRBD1 matches at 8 bases. Germline V gene sequence: CDR1 ENHRY, CDR2 SYGVKD. Losses at the gene ends were 2 bases for V and 1 base for J; bases not matched to a gene: 4. The CDR3 covers 15 residues. The CDR3 here is CAISEPGQVSYEQYF. Here the CDR3 DNA reads TGTGCCATCAGTGAGCCGGGACAGGTTTCCTACGAGCAGTACTTC.

The chain couples TRBV7-9 to TRBJ1-4, with a tentative D call TRBD1 (5 bases). Deletions cut 1 base from V and 1 base from J, with 7 bases between. Germline V gene lookup returns CDR1 SEHNR and CDR2 FQNEAQ (reference sequence). The CDR3 covers 15 residues. The CDR3 is CASSLGGVTNEKLFF. CDR3 nucleotides: TGTGCCAGCAGCTTAGGAGGGGTAACTAATGAAAAACTGTTTTTT.

The chain couples TRBV28 to TRBJ1-2; D gene uncertain. Trimming cost V 10 bases and J 0 bases, with 18 bases left between them. The CDR3 extends over 15 amino acids. The germline V gene has CDR1 MDHEN and CDR2 SYDVKM. The CDR3 loop reads CATTRNGSPNYGYTF. In DNA form, the CDR3 reads TGTGCCACAACCAGAAATGGGTCCCCTAACTATGGCTACACCTTC.